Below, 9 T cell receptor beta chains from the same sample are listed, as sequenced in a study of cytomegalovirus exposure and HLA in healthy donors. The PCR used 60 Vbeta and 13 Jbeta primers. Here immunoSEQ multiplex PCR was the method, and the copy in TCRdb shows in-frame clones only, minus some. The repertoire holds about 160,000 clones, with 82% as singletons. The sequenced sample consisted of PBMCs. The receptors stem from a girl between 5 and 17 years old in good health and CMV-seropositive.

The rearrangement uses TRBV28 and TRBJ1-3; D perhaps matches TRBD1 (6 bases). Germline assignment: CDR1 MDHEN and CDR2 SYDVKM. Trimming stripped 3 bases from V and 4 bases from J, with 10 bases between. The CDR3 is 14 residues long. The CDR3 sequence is CASSFLGAGNTIYF. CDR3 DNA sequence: TGTGCCAGCAGTTTCCTGGGGGCCGGAAACACCATATATTTT.

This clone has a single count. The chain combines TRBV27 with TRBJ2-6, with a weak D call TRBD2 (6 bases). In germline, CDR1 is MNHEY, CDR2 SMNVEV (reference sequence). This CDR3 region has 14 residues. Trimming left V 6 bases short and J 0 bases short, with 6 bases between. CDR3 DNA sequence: TGTGCCAGCAGGCGGGACTCTGGGGCCAACGTCCTGACTTTC. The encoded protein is CASRRDSGANVLTF.

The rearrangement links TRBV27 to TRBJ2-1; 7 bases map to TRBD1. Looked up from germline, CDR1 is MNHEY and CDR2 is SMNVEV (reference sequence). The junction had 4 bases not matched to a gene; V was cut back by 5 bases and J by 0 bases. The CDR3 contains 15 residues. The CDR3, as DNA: TGTGCCAGCAGTAACCCAGGGGGCTCCTACAATGAGCAGTTCTTC. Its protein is CASSNPGGSYNEQFF.

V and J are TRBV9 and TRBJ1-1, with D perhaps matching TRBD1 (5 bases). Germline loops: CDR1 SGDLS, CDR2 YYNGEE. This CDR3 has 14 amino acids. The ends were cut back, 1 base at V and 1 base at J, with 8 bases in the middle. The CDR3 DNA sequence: TGTGCCAGCAGCGTACATACAGGGAACACTGAAGCTTTCTTT. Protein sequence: CASSVHTGNTEAFF.

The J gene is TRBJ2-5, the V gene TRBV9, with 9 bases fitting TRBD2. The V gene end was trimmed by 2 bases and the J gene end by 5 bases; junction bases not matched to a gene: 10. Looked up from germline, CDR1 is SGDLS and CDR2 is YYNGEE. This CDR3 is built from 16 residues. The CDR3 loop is CASSVRAGLAYETQYF. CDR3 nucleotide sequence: TGTGCCAGCAGCGTTCGTGCGGGACTAGCTTATGAGACCCAGTACTTC.

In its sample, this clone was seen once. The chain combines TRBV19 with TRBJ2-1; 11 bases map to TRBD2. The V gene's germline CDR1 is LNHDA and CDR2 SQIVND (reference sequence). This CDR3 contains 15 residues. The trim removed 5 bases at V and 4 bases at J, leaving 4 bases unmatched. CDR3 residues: CASSLGLAVYNEQFF. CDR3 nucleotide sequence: TGTGCCAGTAGTTTGGGACTAGCGGTATACAATGAGCAGTTCTTC.

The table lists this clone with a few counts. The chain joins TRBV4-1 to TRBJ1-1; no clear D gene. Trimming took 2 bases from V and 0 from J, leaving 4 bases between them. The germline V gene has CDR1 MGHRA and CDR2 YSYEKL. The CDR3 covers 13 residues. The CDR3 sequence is CASSQIMNTEAFF. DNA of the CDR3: TGCGCCAGCAGCCAAATCATGAACACTGAAGCTTTCTTT.

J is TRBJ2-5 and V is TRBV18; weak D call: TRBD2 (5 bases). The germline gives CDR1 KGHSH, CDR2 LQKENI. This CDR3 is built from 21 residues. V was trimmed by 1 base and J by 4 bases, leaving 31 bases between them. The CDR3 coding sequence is TGTGCCAGCTCACCACGGTCGCTGTCGTTGGATGGCGGCACTCGGGGAGAGACCCAGTACTTC. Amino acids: CASSPRSLSLDGGTRGETQYF.

CDR3 in DNA: TGTGCCAGCAGGGGTTGGGGAGAAAAACTGTTTTTT. Translated, it gives CASRGWGEKLFF. V gene TRBV18 combines with J gene TRBJ1-4; a weak D match, TRBD1 (5 bases). In germline, CDR1 is KGHSH, CDR2 LQKENI. Trimming took 8 bases from V and 8 from J, leaving 12 bases between them. The CDR3 consists of 12 residues.